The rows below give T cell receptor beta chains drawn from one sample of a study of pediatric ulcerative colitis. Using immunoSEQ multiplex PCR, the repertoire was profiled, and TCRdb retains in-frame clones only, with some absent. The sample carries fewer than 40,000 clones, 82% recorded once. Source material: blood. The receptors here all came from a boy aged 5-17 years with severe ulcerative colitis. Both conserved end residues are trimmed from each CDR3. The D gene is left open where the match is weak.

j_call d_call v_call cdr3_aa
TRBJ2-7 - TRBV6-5 ASRINPNAYEQY
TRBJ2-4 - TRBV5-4 ASSLGGSAKNIQY
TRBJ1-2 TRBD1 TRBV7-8 ASSRGPETGKSDGYT
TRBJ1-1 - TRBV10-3 AAAAGDTEAF
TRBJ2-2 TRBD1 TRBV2 ASSEATGGIGELF
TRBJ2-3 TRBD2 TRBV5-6 ASSFLGGGRADTQY
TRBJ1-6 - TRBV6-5 ASSYDPRMPLH
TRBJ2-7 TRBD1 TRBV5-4 ARTGESYEQY
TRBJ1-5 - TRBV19 ASSGTYSNQPQH
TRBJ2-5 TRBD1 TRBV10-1 ASSSGGALEETQY
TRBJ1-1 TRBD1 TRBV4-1 ASSHTGGRGEAF
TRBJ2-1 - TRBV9 ASSVGPSLYNEQF
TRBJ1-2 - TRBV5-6 ASSLEREPPYGYT
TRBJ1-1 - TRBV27 ASANQGLMNTEAF
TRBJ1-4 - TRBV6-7 ASSYPKKGQPNEKLF
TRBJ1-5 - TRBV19 ASSSKGNQPQH
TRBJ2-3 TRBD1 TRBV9 ASSLGTGGQEDTQY
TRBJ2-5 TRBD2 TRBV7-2 ASSLLVAGVGETQY
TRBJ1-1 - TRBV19 ASSIGQLNTEAF
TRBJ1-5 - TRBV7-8 ASSSGRGYQPQH
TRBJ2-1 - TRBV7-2 ASSFQGSSYNEQF
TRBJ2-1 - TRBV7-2 ASSLRSFPFHEQF
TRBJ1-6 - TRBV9 ASALGADSPLH
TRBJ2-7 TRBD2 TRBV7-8 ASTSRGDVRAYEQY
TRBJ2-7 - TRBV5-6 ASSGRTGPSYEQY
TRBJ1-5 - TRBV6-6 ASTPPKGDQPQH
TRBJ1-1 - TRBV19 SSQEGTTEAF
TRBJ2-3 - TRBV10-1 ASSDGGTSTDTQY
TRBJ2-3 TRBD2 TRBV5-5 ASSLEGWTSGGVNTQY
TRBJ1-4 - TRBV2 ASSVGPMVEKLF
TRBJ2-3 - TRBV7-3 ASSLAANTDTQY
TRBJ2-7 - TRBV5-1 ASSLVGTRTSYEQY
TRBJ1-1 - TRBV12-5 ASDVTPAF
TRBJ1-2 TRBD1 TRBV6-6 ASKGAGGYT
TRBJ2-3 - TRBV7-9 ASSLGRVQADTQY
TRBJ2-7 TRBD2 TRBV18 ASSLAGHQY
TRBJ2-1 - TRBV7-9 ASSLAWVVGYNEQF
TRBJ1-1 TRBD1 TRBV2 ASSVGRGGTEAF
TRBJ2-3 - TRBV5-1 ASSLATLNTDTQY
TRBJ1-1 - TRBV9 ASSPWNGGTF
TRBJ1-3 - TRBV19 ASSMGGSGNTIY
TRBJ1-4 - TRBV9 ASSPRTDRTNEKLF
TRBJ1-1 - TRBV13 ASSLGRGGTEAF
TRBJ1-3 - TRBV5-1 ASSLSPGPGNTIY
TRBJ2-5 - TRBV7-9 ASSLVRAKETQY
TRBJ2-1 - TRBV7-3 ASSLGLDNEQF
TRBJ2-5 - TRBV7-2 ASSSQPERAQY
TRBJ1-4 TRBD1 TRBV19 ATGTGDPGKLF
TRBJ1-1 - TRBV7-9 ASSLVGADEAF
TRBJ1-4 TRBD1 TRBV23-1 ASSQGQDRLNEKLF
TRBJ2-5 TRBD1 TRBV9 ASSAADREAWETQY
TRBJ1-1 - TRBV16 ASSRGTRVNTEAF
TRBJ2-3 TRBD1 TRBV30 AWSVLLGQGADTQY
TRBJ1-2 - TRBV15 ATSPPGWPRGYGYT
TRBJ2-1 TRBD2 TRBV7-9 ASTSSGGAGSYNEQF
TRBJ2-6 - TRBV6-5 GAAKSGANVLT
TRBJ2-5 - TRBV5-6 ASSLGISSPQETQY
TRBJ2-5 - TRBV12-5 ASGKAENQETQY
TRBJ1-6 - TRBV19 ASSLRTDNSPLH
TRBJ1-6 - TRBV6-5 ASSPIRSNSPLH